This is a list of T cell receptor beta chains from one sample in a study of T cells in Graves' hyperthyroidism and ophthalmopathy. TCRdb recomputed calls from the multiplex PCR reads with MiXCR, one row per CDR3 protein. Counted here are fewer than 850,000 distinct CDR3 sequences, roughly 17% occurring once; the ten biggest clones make up roughly 15%. Sequences were obtained from blood. These receptors all come from a man in his fifties with Graves' hyperthyroidism. Each CDR3 is given with its conserved first and last residue. The order of the fields is D gene, V gene, clone size, J gene, CDR3 DNA, CDR3 protein. A D gene is named only where the DNA matches it firmly. A row's size may be missing; if present it is once, few, many or a size class.

.	TRBV2	many	TRBJ2-3	TGTGCCAGCAGTGCAGTAATGAGCACAGATACGCAGTATTTT	CASSAVMSTDTQYF
TRBD2	TRBV19	few	TRBJ2-7	TGTGCCAGTAGCCCTCTGGCGGGAGGGGGCTACGAGCAGTACTTC	CASSPLAGGGYEQYF
.	TRBV3-1	few	TRBJ1-5	TGTGCCAGCAGCCAAGGGCTCAGATATAGCAATCAGCCCCAGCATTTT	CASSQGLRYSNQPQHF
TRBD1	TRBV24-1	few	TRBJ1-2	TGTGCCGCCAGTGATCGGACAGGTACCTATGGCTACACCTTC	CAASDRTGTYGYTF
.	TRBV7-8	few	TRBJ1-5	TGTGCCAGCAGCACCCCCAGGACGGGGCATCAGCCCCAGCATTTT	CASSTPRTGHQPQHF
TRBD1	TRBV11-2	many	TRBJ2-7	TGTGCCAGCAGCTACAGGGGGCTTGAGCAGTACTTC	CASSYRGLEQYF
.	TRBV11-3	many	TRBJ2-2	TGTGCCAGCACCCGGTCCGACGGGGCCGGGGAGCTGTTTTTT	CASTRSDGAGELFF
.	TRBV28	many	TRBJ2-3	TGTGCCAGCAGTACCAGGACAACGTATCACACAGATACGCAGTATTTT	CASSTRTTYHTDTQYF
.	TRBV30	.	TRBJ1-1	TGTGCCTGGAGTGTACGGGCCGGTCGGACTGAAGCTTTCTTT	CAWSVRAGRTEAFF
.	TRBV19	.	TRBJ2-7	TGTACCGGCAACGGGAGACATCCGCTAAGGGAGCAGTACTTC	CTGNGRHPLREQYF
.	TRBV4-1	.	TRBJ1-4	TGCGCCAGCAGCCAAGGTTATACAGGATCTGAAAAACTGTTTTTT	CASSQGYTGSEKLFF
.	TRBV6-1	.	TRBJ1-3	TGTGCCAGCAGTGAAGTCAGGGGCCAATTTAGCTCTGGAAACACCATATATTTT	CASSEVRGQFSSGNTIYF
TRBD2	TRBV7-2	many	TRBJ2-5	TGTGCCAGCAGCTCAAGACTAGCTGTACAAGAGACCCAGTACTTC	CASSSRLAVQETQYF
TRBD2	TRBV7-3	many	TRBJ2-1	TGTGCCAGCAGCTTAACCCCCGCGGGAGGGTATAATGAGCAGTTCTTC	CASSLTPAGGYNEQFF
.	TRBV10-1	.	TRBJ1-4	TGCGCCAGCAGTGAGGAGACAGTGGCCGGGGTAAAACTGTTTTTT	CASSEETVAGVKLFF
.	TRBV7-3	.	TRBJ2-6	TGTGCCAGCAGCCCGGGGACACCCCTTTCTGGGGCCAACGTCCTGACTTTC	CASSPGTPLSGANVLTF
.	TRBV7-2	.	TRBJ2-2	TGTGCCAGCAGCGACACCGGGACCCTGGTTCTTTTT	CASSDTGTLVLF
TRBD1	TRBV19	many	TRBJ1-1	TGTGCCAGCAGTTCCGGACAGGCAAACACTGAAGCTTTCTTT	CASSSGQANTEAFF
.	TRBV27	many	TRBJ2-1	TGTGCCAGCAGTCCCGAACCAGGGGGGGCCTACAATGAGCAGTTCTTC	CASSPEPGGAYNEQFF
TRBD2	TRBV29-1	few	TRBJ2-3	TGCAGCGTTGATGGGTTAGCGGGAACTAGCACAGATACGCAGTATTTT	CSVDGLAGTSTDTQYF
TRBD2	TRBV10-2	.	TRBJ2-5	TGCGCCAGCAGTTGGGCTAGCGGGAAGCAAGAGACCCAGTACTTC	CASSWASGKQETQYF
TRBD1	TRBV10-3	.	TRBJ2-7	TGTGCCATCACTGACAGGGGCCACGAGCAGTACTTC	CAITDRGHEQYF
TRBD2	TRBV6-1	.	TRBJ2-1	TGTGCCAGCAGTAAGACTAGCGGGAGATTTTTTCAGCAGTTCTTC	CASSKTSGRFFQQFF
TRBD2	TRBV10-3	many	TRBJ2-7	TGTGCCACGGGACTAGCGAACTACGAGCAGTACTTC	CATGLANYEQYF
TRBD1	TRBV7-8	.	TRBJ1-3	TGTGCCACCAGATTCGGTCGGGACAGGACCTCTGGAAACACCATATATTTT	CATRFGRDRTSGNTIYF
.	TRBV18	.	TRBJ2-1	TGTGCCAGCTCACCACCCTCGGGCACCAGGGGCGTAACCTACAATGAGCAGTTCTTC	CASSPPSGTRGVTYNEQFF
.	TRBV11-2	many	TRBJ1-6	TGTGCCAGCAGCTTAGAGGGTTTAAGCAATTCACCCCTCCACTTT	CASSLEGLSNSPLHF
.	TRBV30	many	TRBJ2-3	TGTGCCTGGAGTCTGAGCGGTAGCACAGATACGCAGTATTTT	CAWSLSGSTDTQYF
.	TRBV7-9	.	TRBJ2-3	TGTGCCAGCAGCTCGGACCGAAGCACAGATACGCAGTATTTT	CASSSDRSTDTQYF
.	TRBV4-1	.	TRBJ2-7	TGCGCCAGCAGCCAAGAAGGGCAATTCTGGAACGAGCAGTACTTC	CASSQEGQFWNEQYF
TRBD1	TRBV2	many	TRBJ1-4	TGTGCCACCAACGTGGACAGGGGGGCAGAAAAACTGTTTTTT	CATNVDRGAEKLFF
.	TRBV27	.	TRBJ2-2	TGTGCCAGCAGTTATCAGGAGAACACCGGGGAGCTGTTTTTT	CASSYQENTGELFF
.	TRBV5-5	many	TRBJ1-5	TGTGCCAGCAGCGGGGGATGGCAGGGGCAGAGTCAGCCCCAGCATTTT	CASSGGWQGQSQPQHF
.	TRBV11-2	.	TRBJ2-2	TGTGCCAGCAGCTCAGGCAAGGGCTGGACCGGGGAGCTGTTTTTT	CASSSGKGWTGELFF
TRBD1	TRBV2	many	TRBJ1-2	TGTGCCAGCTGGAGGACAGGGCGCTTTGGCTACACCTTC	CASWRTGRFGYTF
.	TRBV7-3	.	TRBJ2-3	TGTGCCAGCAGCTTACAAGGTCTCACAGATACGCAGTATTTT	CASSLQGLTDTQYF
.	TRBV24-1	.	TRBJ1-4	TGTGCCACCAGTGATTTTAGGGGACGGAAACTGTTTTTT	CATSDFRGRKLFF
TRBD2	TRBV7-9	.	TRBJ2-2	TGTGCCAGCAGCTCAGCTAGCGGGAGGCCAACCGGGGAGCTGTTTTTT	CASSSASGRPTGELFF
.	TRBV9	.	TRBJ2-1	TGTGCCAGCAGCGCGACAGTGAGTGATCTGTTCTTC	CASSATVSDLFF
.	TRBV11-3	few	TRBJ2-3	TGTGCCAGCAGTCGGTACGGGGAAAGCACAGATACGCAGTATTTT	CASSRYGESTDTQYF
.	TRBV28	.	TRBJ2-2	TGTGCCAGCAGCATGAATTGGCGCGACACCGGGGAGCTGTTTTTT	CASSMNWRDTGELFF
.	TRBV5-6	.	TRBJ1-5	TGTGCCAGCAGCACGAGCCACAGGGATAGCAATCAGCCCCAGCATTTT	CASSTSHRDSNQPQHF
.	TRBV12-3/TRBV12-4	.	TRBJ1-6	TGTGCCAGCAGGTTTGAGTACAGGAATTCACCCCTCCACTTT	CASRFEYRNSPLHF
TRBD1	TRBV30	many	TRBJ1-1	TGTGCCTGGAGTGTACCAGGGGGCTATATCACTGAAGCTTTCTTT	CAWSVPGGYITEAFF
.	TRBV7-9	few	TRBJ2-5	TGTGCCAGCAGCTTAAAGAAAACTTATCAAGAGACCCAGTACTTC	CASSLKKTYQETQYF
.	TRBV6-1	few	TRBJ2-1	TGTGCCAGCAGCTTCTCGTATGAGCAGTTCTTC	CASSFSYEQFF
.	TRBV3-1	many	TRBJ2-3	TGTGCCAGCAGCGAAAGACCGGGGACAGATACGCAGTATTTT	CASSERPGTDTQYF
.	TRBV5-1	.	TRBJ2-5	TGCGCCAGCAGTAGCCCGGAGTCTTCGTCTGGCGGCCAAGAGACCCAGTACTTC	CASSSPESSSGGQETQYF
TRBD1	TRBV27	many	TRBJ2-5	TGTGCCAGCAGTTTGGTTCAGGGGGCAGAAGAGACCCAGTACTTC	CASSLVQGAEETQYF
TRBD2	TRBV19	few	TRBJ2-2	TGTGCCAGTAGTATAGTCCTTAAATACAGACTAGCGACGAACACCGGGGAGCTGTTTTTT	CASSIVLKYRLATNTGELFF
TRBD1	TRBV2	few	TRBJ1-5	TGTGCCAGCAGGGACAGGGGGCAGAATCAGCCCCAGCATTTT	CASRDRGQNQPQHF
.	TRBV7-2	.	TRBJ1-2	TGTGCCAGCAGCTTAATGCCGCTAGGGCGCGATGGCTACACCTTT	CASSLMPLGRDGYTF
TRBD1	TRBV7-9	.	TRBJ1-2	TGTGCCAGCAGCTCGGGACAGTCGGGGGGCTACACCTTC	CASSSGQSGGYTF
.	TRBV28	many	TRBJ2-1	TGTGCCAGCAGTTTCTGGGGGAGTGAGTCCTACAATGAGCAGTTCTTC	CASSFWGSESYNEQFF
.	TRBV18	.	TRBJ1-1	TGTGCCAGCTCACCAACTCAGGGGAACACTGAAGCTTTCTTT	CASSPTQGNTEAFF